This TCR beta chain is drawn from a study of blood T cells in healthy people across ages. This clonotype was seen a few times. The second PCR ran about 6 to 12 cycles with a sample-barcoded 5' primer and J-beta primers. TCRdb reanalysed the 5' RACE reads using MiXCR and keeps one entry per CDR3 protein. The table includes 1,100,000 or so distinct CDR3 sequences, roughly 45% detected once. The V segment lost 7 bases and the J segment 4 bases; nucleotides outside the gene matches: 12. Germline V gene lookup returns CDR1 MNHEY and CDR2 SVGEGT. The CDR3 is 15 residues long. This TCR came from a woman aged 55-69 years in good health. The sequencing input was blood. V gene TRBV6-2 or TRBV6-3 combines with J gene TRBJ2-7, with TRBD2 matching 8 bases. The CDR3 sequence: CASTTGERELYEQYF. The DNA of the CDR3 is TGTGCCAGCACCACTGGCGAGCGGGAGCTGTACGAGCAGTACTTC.